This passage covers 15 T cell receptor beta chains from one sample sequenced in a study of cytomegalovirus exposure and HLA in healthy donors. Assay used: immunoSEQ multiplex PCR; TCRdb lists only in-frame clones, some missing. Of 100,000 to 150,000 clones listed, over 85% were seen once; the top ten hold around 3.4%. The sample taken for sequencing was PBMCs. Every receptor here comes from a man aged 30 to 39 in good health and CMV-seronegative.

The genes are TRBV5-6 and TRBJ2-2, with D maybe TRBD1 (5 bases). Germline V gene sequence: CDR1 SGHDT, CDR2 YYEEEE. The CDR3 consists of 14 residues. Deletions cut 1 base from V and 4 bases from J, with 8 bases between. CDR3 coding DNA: TGTGCCAGCAGCTTGATAACAGGCACCGGGGAGCTGTTTTTT. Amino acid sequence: CASSLITGTGELFF.

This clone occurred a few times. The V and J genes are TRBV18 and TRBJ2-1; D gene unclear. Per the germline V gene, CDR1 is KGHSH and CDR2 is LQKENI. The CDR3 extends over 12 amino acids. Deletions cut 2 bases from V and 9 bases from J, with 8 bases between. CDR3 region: CASSPTRGEQFF. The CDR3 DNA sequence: TGTGCCAGCTCACCAACTCGTGGTGAGCAGTTCTTC.

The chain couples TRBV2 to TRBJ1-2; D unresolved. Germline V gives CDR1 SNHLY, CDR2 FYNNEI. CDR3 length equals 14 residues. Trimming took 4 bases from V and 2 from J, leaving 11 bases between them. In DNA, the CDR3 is TGTGCCAGCAGTGCCCGACTGAGAAACTATGGCTACACCTTC. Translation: CASSARLRNYGYTF.

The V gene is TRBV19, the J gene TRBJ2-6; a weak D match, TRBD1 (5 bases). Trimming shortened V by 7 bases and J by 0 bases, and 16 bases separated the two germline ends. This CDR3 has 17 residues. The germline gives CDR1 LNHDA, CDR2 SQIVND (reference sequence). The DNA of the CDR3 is TGTGCCAGTAATATGGGTACAGGCCGCTCTGGGGCCAACGTCCTGACTTTC. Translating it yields CASNMGTGRSGANVLTF.

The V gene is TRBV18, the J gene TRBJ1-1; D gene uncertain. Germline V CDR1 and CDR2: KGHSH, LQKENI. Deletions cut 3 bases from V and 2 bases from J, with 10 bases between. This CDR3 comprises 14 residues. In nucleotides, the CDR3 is TGTGCCAGCTCACCCCGCGGGGTAAACACTGAAGCTTTCTTT. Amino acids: CASSPRGVNTEAFF.

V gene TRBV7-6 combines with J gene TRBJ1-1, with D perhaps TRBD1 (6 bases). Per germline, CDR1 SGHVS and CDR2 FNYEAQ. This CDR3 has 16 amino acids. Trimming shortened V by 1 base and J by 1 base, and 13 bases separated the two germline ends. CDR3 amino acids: CASSLDQGLTNTEAFF. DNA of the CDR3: TGTGCCAGCAGCTTAGATCAGGGGCTCACGAACACTGAAGCTTTCTTT.

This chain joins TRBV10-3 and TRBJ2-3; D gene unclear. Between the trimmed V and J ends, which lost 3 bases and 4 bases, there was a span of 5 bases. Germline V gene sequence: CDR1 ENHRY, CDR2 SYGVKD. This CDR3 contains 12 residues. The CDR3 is CAISDLSDTQYF. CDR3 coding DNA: TGTGCCATCAGTGACTTGTCAGATACGCAGTATTTT.

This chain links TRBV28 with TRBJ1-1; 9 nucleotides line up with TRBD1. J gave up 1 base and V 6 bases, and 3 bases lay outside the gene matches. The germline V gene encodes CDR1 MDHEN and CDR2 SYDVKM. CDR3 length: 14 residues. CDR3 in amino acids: CASSPGQGNTEAFF. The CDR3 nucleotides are TGTGCCAGCAGCCCGGGACAGGGGAACACTGAAGCTTTCTTT.

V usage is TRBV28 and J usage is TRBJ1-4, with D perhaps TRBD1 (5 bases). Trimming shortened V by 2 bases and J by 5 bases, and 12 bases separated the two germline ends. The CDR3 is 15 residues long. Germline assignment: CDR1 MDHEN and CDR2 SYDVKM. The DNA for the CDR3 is TGTGCCAGCAGTTTAGTGGGTTCAGGGAATGAAAAACTGTTTTTT. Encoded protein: CASSLVGSGNEKLFF.

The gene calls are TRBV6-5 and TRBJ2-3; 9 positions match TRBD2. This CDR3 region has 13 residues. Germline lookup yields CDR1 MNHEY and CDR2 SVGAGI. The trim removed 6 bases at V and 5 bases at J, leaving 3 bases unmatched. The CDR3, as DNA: TGTGCCAGCAGACCTAGCGGGATAGATACGCAGTATTTT. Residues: CASRPSGIDTQYF.

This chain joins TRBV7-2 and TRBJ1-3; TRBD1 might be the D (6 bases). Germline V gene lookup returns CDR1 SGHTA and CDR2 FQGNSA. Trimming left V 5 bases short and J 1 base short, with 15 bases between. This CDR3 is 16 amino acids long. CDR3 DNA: TGTGCCAGCAGCCCAAGCTCCCAGGGGTCTGGAAACACCATATATTTT. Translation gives CASSPSSQGSGNTIYF.

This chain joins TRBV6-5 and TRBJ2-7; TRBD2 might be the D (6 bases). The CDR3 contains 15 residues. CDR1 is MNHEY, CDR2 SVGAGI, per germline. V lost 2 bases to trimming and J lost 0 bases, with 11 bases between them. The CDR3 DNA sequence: TGTGCCAGCAGTTACGGTACCGGGAGCTCCTACGAGCAGTACTTC. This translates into CASSYGTGSSYEQYF.

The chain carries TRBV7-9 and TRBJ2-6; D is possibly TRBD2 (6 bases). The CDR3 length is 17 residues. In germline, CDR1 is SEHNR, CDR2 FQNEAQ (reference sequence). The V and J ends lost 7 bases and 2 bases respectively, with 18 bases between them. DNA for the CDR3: TGTGCCAGCACATCATCCCGGAGGGTGGCTGGGGCCAACGTCCTGACTTTC. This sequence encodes CASTSSRRVAGANVLTF.

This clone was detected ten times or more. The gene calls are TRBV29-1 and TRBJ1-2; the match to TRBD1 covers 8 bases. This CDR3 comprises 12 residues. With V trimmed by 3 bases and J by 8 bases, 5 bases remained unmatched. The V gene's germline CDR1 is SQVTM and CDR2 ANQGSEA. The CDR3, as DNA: TGCAGCGTTGATGGACAGGGAGCGGGCTACACCTTC. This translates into CSVDGQGAGYTF.

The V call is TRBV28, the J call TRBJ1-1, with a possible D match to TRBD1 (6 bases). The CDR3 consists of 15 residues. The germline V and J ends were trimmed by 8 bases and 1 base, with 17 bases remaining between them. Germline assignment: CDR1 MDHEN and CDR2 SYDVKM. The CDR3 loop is CASVRGGGRNTEAFF. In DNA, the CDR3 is TGTGCCAGCGTCAGGGGTGGAGGTAGGAACACTGAAGCTTTCTTT.